This T cell receptor beta chain is drawn from a study of CD8 T cells in Susac syndrome (dated by TCRdb to about 2019). Some background on the complete study: The study used repertoire sequencing to test whether antigen drove CD8+ T cell activation and differentiation in Susac syndrome. Clonality of the CD8+ T cell repertoire was compared between 11 to 12 healthy donors, some 14 Susac syndrome patients and approximately 16 multiple sclerosis patients. The study at large found these results: The TCR sequencing and HLA analysis was acknowledged to have included a relatively small number of individuals.

RNA was extracted using the RNeasy kit, and 0.5 to 1 microgram was reverse transcribed with random hexamers. The immunoSEQ multiplex PCR assay, covering 54 Vbeta and 13 Jbeta segments, was used to amplify TCR beta CDR3 regions. To correct PCR amplification bias, a synthetic template baseline was used for both primer optimization and computational correction. The study's processing was this. Reads were annotated to V, D and J genes per IMGT and analyzed with immunoSEQ Analyzer, keeping only productive sequences. Clonality was computed as one minus Shannon entropy normalized by log2 of the number of productive unique sequences. For each patient and control, public and private clones were evaluated among the 100 most prevalent clones. Clones were defined as Susac-specific if absent from the healthy and MS cohorts, from around 1,000 published viral clones and from other ImmuneACCESS disease sequences. TCRdb reprocessed the public reads (quality trimming at Q25 with fastp, clone calling with MiXCR) and kept in-frame beta chains. Every entry covers one CDR3 protein and lists the most common genes and DNA from its rows. TCRdb's processing, not the study's, gives the V and J calls here. Recorded for this sample are about 66,000 distinct CDR3 sequences; about 94% of them occurred a single time. The ten most abundant clones make up about 0.61% of the sample.

Peripheral blood CD8+ and CD4+ T cells from healthy donors, Susac syndrome patients and multiple sclerosis patients were profiled by high-throughput TCR beta sequencing. Multiple sclerosis controls were treatment-naive patients with stable or active relapsing-remitting disease fulfilling revised McDonald criteria. Bulk CD8+ and CD4+ T cells were purified magnetically by negative isolation, whereas CD8+ TEMRA cells were enriched by FACS. Blood was collected in EDTA tubes and processed within 24 hours, with PBMCs isolated through density gradient centrifugation. PBMCs intended for TCR sequencing were cryopreserved in liquid nitrogen and thawed later in a water bath at 37 degrees C. The sorted or isolated CD4+, CD8+ and CD8+ TEMRA cells reached a purity of at least 90%. Based on the germline V gene, the CDR1 and CDR2 sequences are SQVTM and ANQGSEA. V is reduced by 6 bases and J by 7 bases, leaving a spacing of 25 bases between them. The CDR3 runs 16 residues from the cysteine to the phenylalanine. Only the CDR3 part of the read is kept: 48 bases, read in frame from the first base.

On this clonotype itself: No cognate antigen has been identified for it. One base away there is no much larger clone; base qualities are not given.

Sequencing used CD8+ T cells from PBMCs. This clonotype was sampled from a human donor with multiple sclerosis. The chain is assembled from TRBV29-1 and TRBJ2-1; the D segment may tentatively be TRBD1 or TRBD2, each giving 5 matched bases. The CDR3 sequence is CSVRGTGRGYGNEQFF. The sequence in DNA is TGCAGCGTGAGAGGGACGGGAAGGGGATATGGAAATGAGCAGTTCTTC.